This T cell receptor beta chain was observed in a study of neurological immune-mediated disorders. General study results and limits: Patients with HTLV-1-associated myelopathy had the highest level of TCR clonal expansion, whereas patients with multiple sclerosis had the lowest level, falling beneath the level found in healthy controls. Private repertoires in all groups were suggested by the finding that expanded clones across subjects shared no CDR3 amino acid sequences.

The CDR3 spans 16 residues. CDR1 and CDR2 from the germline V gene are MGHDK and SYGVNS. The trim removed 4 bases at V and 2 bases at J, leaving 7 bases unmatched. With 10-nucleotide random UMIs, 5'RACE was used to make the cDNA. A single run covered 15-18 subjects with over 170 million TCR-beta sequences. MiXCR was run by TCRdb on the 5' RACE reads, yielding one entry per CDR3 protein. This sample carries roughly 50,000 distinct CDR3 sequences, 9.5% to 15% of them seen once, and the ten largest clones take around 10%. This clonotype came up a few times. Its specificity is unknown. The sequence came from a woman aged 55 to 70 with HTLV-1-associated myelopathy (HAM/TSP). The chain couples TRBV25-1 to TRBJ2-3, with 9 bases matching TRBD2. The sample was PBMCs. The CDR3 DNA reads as TGTGCCAGCAGTGCCCGACTAGCGGACTACACAGATACGCAGTATTTT. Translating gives CASSARLADYTDTQYF.